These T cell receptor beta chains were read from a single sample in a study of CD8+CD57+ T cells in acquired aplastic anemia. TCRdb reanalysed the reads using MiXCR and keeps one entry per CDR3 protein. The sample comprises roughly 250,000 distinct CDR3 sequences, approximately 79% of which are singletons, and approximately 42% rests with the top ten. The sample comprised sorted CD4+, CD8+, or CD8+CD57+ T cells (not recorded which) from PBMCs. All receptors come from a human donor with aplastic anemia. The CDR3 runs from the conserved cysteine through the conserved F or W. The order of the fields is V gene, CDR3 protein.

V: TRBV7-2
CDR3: CASSFHPNGTALSYF

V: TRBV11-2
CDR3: CASAGASFQETQYF

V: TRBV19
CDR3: CASSRATGNYNELFF

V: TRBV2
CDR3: CASSLELAGNTEVFF

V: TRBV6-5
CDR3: CASSYSPGNGETQYF

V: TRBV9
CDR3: CASGEAWNIQPFDF

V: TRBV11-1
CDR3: CASSHSYAGGYTF

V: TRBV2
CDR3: CASSGLEPFPYEQFF

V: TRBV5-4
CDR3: CASSANILAYDEQFF

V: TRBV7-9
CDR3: CASSFERSGGSDDLHF

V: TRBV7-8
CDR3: CASSPGGAPDTHNF

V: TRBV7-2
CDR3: CASSSQGGHPGGLYF

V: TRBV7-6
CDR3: CASTLAGVPSTPNF

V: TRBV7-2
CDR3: CASSVGGHATDTQYF

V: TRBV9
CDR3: CASSLAGSSNEKYF

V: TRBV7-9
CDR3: CASSLSGGVNEQFF

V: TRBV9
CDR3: CASSSGADSHTF

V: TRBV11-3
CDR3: CASSSEGASSYNEQFF

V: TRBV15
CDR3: CATSVPSRTSGEYVVPF

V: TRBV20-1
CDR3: CSASPSRESYQPQHF

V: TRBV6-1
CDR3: CASSLSGSSCVQYF

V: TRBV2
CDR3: CANSPQLSNYGYTF

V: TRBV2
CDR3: CASSHTGTQAQFF

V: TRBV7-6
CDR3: CASSPGQGYEQYF

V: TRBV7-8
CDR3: CASSVPARGPNYGYTF

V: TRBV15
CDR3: CATSRAVQETQYF

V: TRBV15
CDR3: CASSKGSSQEPQHF

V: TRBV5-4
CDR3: CASSPRLGGGSDEQFF

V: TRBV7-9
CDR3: CASSFPGSGDSEYF

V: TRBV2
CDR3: CASSVGAANTYF

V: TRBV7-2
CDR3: CASSFTSAARYF

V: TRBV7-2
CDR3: CASSLGVGGTQAFF

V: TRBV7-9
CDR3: CARSLVSGKQYF

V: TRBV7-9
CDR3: CASSFARSPDTQDF

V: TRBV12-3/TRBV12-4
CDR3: CASSSDQGAGNTIYF

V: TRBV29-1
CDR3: CSALETSGGIQETQYF

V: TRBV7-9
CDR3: CASSLDPTGLSGNQYF